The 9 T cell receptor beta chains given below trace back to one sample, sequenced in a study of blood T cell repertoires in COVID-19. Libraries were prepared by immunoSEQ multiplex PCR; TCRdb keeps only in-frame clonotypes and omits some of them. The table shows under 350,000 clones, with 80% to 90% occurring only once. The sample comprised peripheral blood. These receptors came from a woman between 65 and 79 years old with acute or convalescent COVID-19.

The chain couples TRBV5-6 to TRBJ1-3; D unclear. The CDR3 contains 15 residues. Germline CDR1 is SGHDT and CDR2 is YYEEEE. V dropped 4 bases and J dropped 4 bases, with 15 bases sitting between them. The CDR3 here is CASSGPGNRGNTIYF. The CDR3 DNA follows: TGTGCCAGCAGCGGCCCCGGGAATAGGGGAAACACCATATATTTT.

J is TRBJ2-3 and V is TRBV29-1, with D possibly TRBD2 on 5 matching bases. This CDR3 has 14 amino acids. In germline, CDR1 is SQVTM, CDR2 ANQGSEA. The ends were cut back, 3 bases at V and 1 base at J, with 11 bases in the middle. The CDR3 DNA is TGCAGCGTTGATCCCTGGCGGGGCACAGATACGCAGTATTTT. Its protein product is CSVDPWRGTDTQYF.

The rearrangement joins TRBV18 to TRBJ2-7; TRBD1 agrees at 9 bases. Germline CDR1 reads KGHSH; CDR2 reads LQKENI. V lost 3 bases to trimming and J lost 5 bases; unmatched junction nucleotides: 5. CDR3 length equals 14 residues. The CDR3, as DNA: TGTGCCAGCTCACCTCACAGGGGGCTCGACGAGCAGTACTTC. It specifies CASSPHRGLDEQYF.

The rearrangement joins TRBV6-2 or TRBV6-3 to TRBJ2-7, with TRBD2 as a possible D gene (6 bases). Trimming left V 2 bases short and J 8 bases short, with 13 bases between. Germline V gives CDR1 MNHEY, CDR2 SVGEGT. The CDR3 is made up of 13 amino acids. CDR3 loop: CASSYQRALQQYF. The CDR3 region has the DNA TGTGCCAGCAGTTACCAGCGGGCCCTCCAGCAGTACTTC.

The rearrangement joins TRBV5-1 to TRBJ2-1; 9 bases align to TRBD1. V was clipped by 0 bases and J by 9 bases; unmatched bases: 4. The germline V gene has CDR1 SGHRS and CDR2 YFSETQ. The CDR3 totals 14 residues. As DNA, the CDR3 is TGCGCCAGCAGCTTGGGGGACAGGGCGACTGAGCAGTTCTTC. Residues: CASSLGDRATEQFF. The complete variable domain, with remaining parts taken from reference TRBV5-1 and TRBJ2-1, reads KAGVTQTPRYLIKTRGQQVTLSCSPISGHRSVSWYQQTPGQGLQFLFEYFSETQRNKGNFPGRFSGRQFSNSRSEMNVSTLELGDSALYLCASSLGDRATEQFFGPGTRLTVL.

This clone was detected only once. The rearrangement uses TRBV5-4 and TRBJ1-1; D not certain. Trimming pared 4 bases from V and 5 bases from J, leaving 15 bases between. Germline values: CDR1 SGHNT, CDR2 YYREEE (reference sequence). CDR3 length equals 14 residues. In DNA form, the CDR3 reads TGTGCCAGCAGCGCTCAGGTGGGGAGGACTGAAGCTTTCTTT. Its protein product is CASSAQVGRTEAFF.

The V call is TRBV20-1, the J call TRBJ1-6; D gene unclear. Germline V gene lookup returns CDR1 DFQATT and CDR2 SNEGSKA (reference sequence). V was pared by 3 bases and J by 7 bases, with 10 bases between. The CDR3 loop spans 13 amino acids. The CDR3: CSASLTVNSPLHF. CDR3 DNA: TGCAGTGCTAGTCTTACAGTAAATTCACCCCTCCACTTT.

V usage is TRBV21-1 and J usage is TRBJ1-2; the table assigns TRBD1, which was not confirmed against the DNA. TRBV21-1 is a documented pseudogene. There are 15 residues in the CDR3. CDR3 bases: TGTGCCAGCAGCTCCGGGACAGGGGGGCCCTATGGCTACACCTTC. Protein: CASSSGTGGPYGYTF.

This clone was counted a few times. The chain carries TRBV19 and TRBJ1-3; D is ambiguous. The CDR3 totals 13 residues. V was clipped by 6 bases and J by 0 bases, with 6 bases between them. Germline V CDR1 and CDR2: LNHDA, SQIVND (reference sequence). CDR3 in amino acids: CASRVSSGNTIYF. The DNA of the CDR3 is TGTGCCAGTAGAGTCAGCTCTGGAAACACCATATATTTT.